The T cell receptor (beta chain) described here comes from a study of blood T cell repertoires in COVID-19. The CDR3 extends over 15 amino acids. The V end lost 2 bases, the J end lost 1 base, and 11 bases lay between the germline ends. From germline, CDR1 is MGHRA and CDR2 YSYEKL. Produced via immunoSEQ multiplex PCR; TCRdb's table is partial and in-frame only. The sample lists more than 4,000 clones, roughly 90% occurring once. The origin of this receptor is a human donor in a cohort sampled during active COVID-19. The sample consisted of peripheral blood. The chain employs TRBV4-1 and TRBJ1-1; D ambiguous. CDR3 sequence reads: CASSQTGTPNTEAFF. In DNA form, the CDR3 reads TGCGCCAGCAGCCAAACCGGTACCCCGAACACTGAAGCTTTCTTT.